This record looks at one TCR beta chain sequence and its context. The repertoire was sequenced with immunoSEQ multiplex PCR; TCRdb's copy has only in-frame clones and lacks some. The data show around 58,000 clones, around 88% seen once. Trimming shortened V by 10 bases and J by 5 bases, and 14 bases separated the two germline ends. The CDR3 extends over 12 amino acids. Per the germline V gene, CDR1 is SNHLY and CDR2 is FYNNEI. The data derive from a study of OX40 agonist ivuxolimab in advanced cancers. The receptor was isolated from an adult with an advanced solid tumor such as melanoma, head and neck, liver or kidney cancer. The rearrangement links TRBV2 to TRBJ1-1; perhaps TRBD1 as D (5 bases). The sequencing used CD4+ or CD8+ T cells sorted from blood, collected in a trial of the OX40 agonist ivuxolimab. CDR3 loop: CATGTALTEAFF. The DNA for the CDR3 is TGTGCCACCGGGACCGCTTTGACTGAAGCTTTCTTT.